The clone carrying this T cell receptor beta chain has only a few counts. Its specificity is unknown. This entry is derived from a study of T-cell memory formation after mild COVID-19. General study findings and limits: A second wave expanding day 15 to 37 was CD4+-biased; contracting clones were balanced. Cross-reactive memory appears to have joined, as suggested by some responding clones showing up in pre-infection memory.

TCRdb independently ran MiXCR on the 5' RACE reads; one entry per CDR3 protein. In the table there are around 130,000 distinct CDR3 sequences, approximately 15% of which are singletons. The sequenced sample was PBMCs or a T cell subset sorted from them (not recorded which). This sequence originates from a man aged 18 to 35 who had mild COVID-19 (a few samples of this study predate the infection). Cell type and time point are not known.

Here the CDR3 reads CSADYGTGSNGYTF. In nucleotides, the CDR3 is TGCAGTGCCGATTACGGGACAGGGTCGAATGGCTACACCTTC. The chain has TRBV20-1 and TRBJ1-2; 9 positions match TRBD1. V lost 6 bases and J lost 6; bases outside the gene matches: 11. Germline lookup yields CDR1 DFQATT and CDR2 SNEGSKA (reference sequence). This CDR3 is built from 14 residues.